This TCR beta chain was sequenced in a study of blood T cells in healthy people across ages. Each sample used at least 6.5 million PBMCs. A sample-barcoded 5' primer and a J-beta primer mix were used in a second PCR of about 7 to 12 cycles. TCRdb ran MiXCR on the 5' RACE reads and lists one entry per CDR3 protein. The repertoire holds about 560,000 distinct CDR3 sequences, with about 27% as singletons. The CDR3 sequence is 18 residues long. Trimming cost V 1 base and J 3 bases, with 21 bases left between them. Germline-derived CDR1 and CDR2 are LGHNA and YSLEER. In addition, the sample was reused for a study of T cells of mothers and their children.

Sample: blood. The chain combines TRBV4-3 with TRBJ1-1; D gene unclear. The sequence came from a boy aged 2 to 10 in good health. The CDR3 loop is CASSQGPLGSQAYTEAFF. The CDR3, as DNA: TGCGCCAGCAGCCAAGGCCCCCTTGGCAGTCAGGCTTACACTGAAGCTTTCTTT.